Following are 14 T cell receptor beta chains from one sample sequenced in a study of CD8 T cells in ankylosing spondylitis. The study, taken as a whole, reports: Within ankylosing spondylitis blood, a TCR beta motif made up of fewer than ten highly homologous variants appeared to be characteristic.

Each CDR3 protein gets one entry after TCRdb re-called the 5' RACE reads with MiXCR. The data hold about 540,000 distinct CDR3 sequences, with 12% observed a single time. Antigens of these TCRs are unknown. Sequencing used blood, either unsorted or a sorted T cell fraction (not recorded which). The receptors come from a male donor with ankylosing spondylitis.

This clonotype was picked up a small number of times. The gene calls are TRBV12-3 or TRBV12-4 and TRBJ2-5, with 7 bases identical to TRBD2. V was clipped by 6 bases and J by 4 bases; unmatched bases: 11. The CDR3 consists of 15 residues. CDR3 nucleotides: TGTGCCAGCAGATACGGGGGAGGGCCCTCAGAGACCCAGTACTTC. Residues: CASRYGGGPSETQYF.

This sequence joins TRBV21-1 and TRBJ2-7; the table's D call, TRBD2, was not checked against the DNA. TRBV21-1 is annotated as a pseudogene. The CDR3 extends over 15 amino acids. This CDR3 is CASSRRGGAPYEQYF. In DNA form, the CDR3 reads TGTGCCAGCAGCCGCCGCGGGGGGGCTCCCTACGAGCAGTACTTC.

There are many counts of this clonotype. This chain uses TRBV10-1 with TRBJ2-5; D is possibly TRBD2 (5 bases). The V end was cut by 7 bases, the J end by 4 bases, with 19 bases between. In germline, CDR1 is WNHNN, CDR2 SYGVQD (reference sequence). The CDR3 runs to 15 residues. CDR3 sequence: CASTGKDGEGETQYF. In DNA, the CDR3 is TGCGCCAGCACCGGGAAGGACGGCGAAGGAGAGACCCAGTACTTC.

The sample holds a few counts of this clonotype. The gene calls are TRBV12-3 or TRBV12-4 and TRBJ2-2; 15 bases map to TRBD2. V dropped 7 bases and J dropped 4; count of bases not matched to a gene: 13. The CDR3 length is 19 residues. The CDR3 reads CASTDIGTSGRTLTGELFF. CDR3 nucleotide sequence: TGTGCCAGCACCGACATAGGGACTAGCGGGAGGACCCTCACCGGGGAGCTGTTTTTT.

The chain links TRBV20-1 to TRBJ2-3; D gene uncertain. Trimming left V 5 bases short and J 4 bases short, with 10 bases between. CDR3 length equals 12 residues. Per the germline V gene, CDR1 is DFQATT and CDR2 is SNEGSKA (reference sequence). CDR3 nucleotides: TGCAGTGCTGAGGAAGCCCCAGATACGCAGTATTTT. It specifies CSAEEAPDTQYF.

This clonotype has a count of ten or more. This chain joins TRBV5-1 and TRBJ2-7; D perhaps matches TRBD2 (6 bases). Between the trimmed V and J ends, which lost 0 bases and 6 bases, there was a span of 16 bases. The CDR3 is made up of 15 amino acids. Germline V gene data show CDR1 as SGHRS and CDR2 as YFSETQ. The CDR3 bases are TGCGCCAGCAGCTTGGCCGAAGGGACTTTGAGCGAGCAGTACTTC. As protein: CASSLAEGTLSEQYF.

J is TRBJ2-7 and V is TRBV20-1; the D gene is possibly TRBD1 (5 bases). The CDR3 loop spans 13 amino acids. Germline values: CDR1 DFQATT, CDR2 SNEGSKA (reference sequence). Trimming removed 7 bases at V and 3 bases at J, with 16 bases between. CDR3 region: CSVGQGVYYEQYF. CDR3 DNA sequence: TGCAGTGTTGGGCAGGGTGTGTACTACGAGCAGTACTTC.

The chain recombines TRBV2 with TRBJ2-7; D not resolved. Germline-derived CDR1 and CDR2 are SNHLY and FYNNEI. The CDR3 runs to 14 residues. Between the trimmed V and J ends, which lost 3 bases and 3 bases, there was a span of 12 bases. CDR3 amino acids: CASSDTSGFYEQYV. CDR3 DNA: TGTGCCAGCAGTGACACATCCGGGTTCTACGAGCAGTACGTC.

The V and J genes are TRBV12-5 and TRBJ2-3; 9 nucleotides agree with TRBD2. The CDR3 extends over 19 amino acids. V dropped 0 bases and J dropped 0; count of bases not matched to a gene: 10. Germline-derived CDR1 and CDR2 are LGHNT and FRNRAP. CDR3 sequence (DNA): TGTGCTAGTGGTTTGGTACTGGAAGCGGGAGGATGGAGCACAGATACGCAGTATTTT. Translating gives CASGLVLEAGGWSTDTQYF.

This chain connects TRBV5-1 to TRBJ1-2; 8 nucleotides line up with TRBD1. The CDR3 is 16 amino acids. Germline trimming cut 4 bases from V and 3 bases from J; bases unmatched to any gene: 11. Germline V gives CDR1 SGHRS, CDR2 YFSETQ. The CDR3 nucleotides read TGCGCCAGCAGCCGCAAGGTTCAGGGGGCGGACTATGGCTACACCTTC. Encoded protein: CASSRKVQGADYGYTF.

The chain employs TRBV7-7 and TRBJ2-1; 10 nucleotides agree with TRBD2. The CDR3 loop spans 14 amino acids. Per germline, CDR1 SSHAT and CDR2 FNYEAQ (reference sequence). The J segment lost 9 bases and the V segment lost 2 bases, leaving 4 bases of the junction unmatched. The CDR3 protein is CASSLSSGSLEQFF. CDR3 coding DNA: TGTGCCAGCAGCTTATCTAGCGGGAGTCTTGAGCAGTTCTTC.

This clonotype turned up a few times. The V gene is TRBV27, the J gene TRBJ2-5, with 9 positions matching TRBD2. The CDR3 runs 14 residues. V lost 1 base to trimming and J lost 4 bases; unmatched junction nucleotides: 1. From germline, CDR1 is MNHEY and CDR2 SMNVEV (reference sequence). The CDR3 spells CASSLFSGRETQYF. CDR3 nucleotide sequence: TGTGCCAGCAGTTTATTTAGCGGGAGAGAGACCCAGTACTTC.

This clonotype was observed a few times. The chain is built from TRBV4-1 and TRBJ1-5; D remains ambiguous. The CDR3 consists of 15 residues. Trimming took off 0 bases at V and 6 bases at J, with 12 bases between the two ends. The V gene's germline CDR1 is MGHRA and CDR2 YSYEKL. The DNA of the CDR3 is TGCGCCAGCAGCCAAGATCGAGGAGGTGCTCAGCCCCAGCATTTT. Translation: CASSQDRGGAQPQHF.

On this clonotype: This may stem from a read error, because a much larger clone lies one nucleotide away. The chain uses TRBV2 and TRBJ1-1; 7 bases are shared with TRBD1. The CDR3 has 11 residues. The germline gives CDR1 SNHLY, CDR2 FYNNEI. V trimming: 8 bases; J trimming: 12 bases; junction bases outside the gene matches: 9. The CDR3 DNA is TGTGCCAGCCCCATCGACAGGGCGACTTTCTTT. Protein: CASPIDRATFF.